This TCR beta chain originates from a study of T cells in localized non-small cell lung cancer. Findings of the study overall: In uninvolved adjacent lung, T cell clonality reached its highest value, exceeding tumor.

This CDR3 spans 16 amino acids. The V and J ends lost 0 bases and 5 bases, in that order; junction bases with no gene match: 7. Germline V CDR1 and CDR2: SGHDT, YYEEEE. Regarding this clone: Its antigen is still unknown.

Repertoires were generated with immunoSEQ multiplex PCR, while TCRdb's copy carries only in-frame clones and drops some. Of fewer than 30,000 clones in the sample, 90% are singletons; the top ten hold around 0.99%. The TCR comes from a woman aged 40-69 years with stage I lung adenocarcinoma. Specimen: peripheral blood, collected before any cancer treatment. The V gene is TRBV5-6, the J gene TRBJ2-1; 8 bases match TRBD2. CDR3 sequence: CASSLGAGAGDNEQFF. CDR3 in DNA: TGTGCCAGCAGCTTGGGAGCGGGGGCCGGGGACAATGAGCAGTTCTTC.